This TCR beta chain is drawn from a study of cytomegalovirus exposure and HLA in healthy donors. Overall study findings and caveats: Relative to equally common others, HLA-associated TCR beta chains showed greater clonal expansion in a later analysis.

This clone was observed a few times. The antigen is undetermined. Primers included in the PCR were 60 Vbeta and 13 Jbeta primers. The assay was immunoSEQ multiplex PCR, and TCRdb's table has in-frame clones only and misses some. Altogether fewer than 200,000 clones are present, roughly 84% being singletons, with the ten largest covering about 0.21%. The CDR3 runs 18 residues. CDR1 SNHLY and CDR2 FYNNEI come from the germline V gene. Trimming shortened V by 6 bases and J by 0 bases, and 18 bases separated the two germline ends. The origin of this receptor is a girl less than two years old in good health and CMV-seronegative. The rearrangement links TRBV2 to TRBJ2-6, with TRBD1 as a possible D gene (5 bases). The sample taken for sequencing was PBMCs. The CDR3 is CASRARQGVFSGANVLTF. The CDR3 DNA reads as TGTGCCAGCAGGGCCCGGCAGGGCGTCTTCTCTGGGGCCAACGTCCTGACTTTC.